This T cell receptor beta chain emerged from a study of blood T cell repertoires in COVID-19. As for the study in general: Samples came from the United States, Italy and Spain, spanning acute and convalescent COVID-19. The cDNA or gDNA used as material had been derived from T cells, B-cell-depleted T cells, or PBMCs.

Source study methods: Reference gene primer amplification in the assay estimated nucleated cell counts. Here immunoSEQ multiplex PCR was the method, and the copy in TCRdb shows in-frame clones only, minus some. For V, J and clone size, that table is used; D and trimming come from the DNA. The sample includes just over 75,000 clones, around 80% of them seen just once. The germline CDR1 and CDR2 sequences are LNHNV and YYDKDF (reference sequence). The J segment lost 6 bases and the V segment lost 1 base, leaving 2 bases of the junction unmatched. The CDR3 loop spans 13 amino acids. The chain uses TRBV15 and TRBJ1-2; TRBD1 agrees at 7 bases. Sequencing used peripheral blood. This TCR came from a man aged 60 to 69 with active or convalescent COVID-19. In DNA form, the CDR3 reads TGTGCCACCAGCAGAGGCACAGGGGATGGCTACACCTTC. Protein: CATSRGTGDGYTF.